This T cell receptor (beta chain) was observed in a study of cytomegalovirus exposure and HLA in healthy donors. Study conclusions and caveats: TCR beta V- and J-gene trimming, according to a later analysis, was linked to a missense DCLRE1C variant.

Trimming removed 0 bases from V and 7 bases from J, with 12 bases in between. The germline CDR1 and CDR2 sequences are LGHNA and YNFKEQ. The CDR3 covers 14 residues. The PCR contained 60 Vbeta and 13 Jbeta primers. The table came from immunoSEQ multiplex PCR; TCRdb's copy has only in-frame clones and leaves some out. The sample consists of under 150,000 clones, 82% of them appearing once. Regarding this clone: What it recognizes is unknown.

Sequenced material: PBMCs. The chain recombines TRBV4-2 with TRBJ1-2; no firm D call. This TCR was sampled from a woman between 18 and 30 years old in good health and CMV-seronegative. This chain's CDR3 is CASSQDRISFGYTF. In nucleotides, the CDR3 is TGTGCCAGCAGCCAAGACAGGATCTCTTTTGGCTACACCTTC.